This record covers a single T cell receptor (beta chain). Its cognate antigen is unknown. The CDR3 covers 15 residues. Germline V gives CDR1 SGHTA, CDR2 FQGTGA. V lost 5 bases and J 2 bases, leaving 12 bases between the germline ends. The data originate from a study of T-cell memory formation after mild COVID-19. Study overall: The two donors had largely donor-specific TCR clusters.

General study findings and limits: That cross-reactive memory joined was suggested by some responding clones appearing in pre-infection memory.

A single record per CDR3 protein comes from TCRdb applying MiXCR to the 5' RACE reads. Altogether 350,000 to 500,000 distinct CDR3 sequences are present, roughly 20% being singletons, with the ten largest covering 8.4%. This chain joins TRBV7-3 and TRBJ2-2; the D call may be TRBD1 or TRBD2 (5 bases each). This TCR derives from an adult woman who had mild COVID-19 (a few samples of this study predate the infection). Cell type and time point are not known. Specimen: PBMCs or a T cell subset sorted from them (not recorded which). The CDR3 region is CASSRDGVNTGELFF. The CDR3 coding sequence is TGTGCCAGCAGCCGGGACGGAGTAAACACCGGGGAGCTGTTTTTT.